This T cell receptor (beta chain) is drawn from a study of CD8 T cells in Susac syndrome. CD8+ and CD4+ T cells from blood underwent TCR beta sequencing, which was carried out in a high-throughput format. Stable or active relapsing-remitting multiple sclerosis, untreated and meeting revised McDonald criteria, defined the controls. TEMRA cells were FACS-enriched, unlike CD8+ and CD4+ T cells, which were negatively isolated. Random hexamers were used to reverse transcribe an amount of about 0.45 to 1 ug RNA. A multiplex approach, immunoSEQ multiplex PCR, amplified TCR beta CDR3 across 54 Vbeta and 13 Jbeta. TCRdb recomputed calls from the immunoSEQ multiplex PCR reads with MiXCR, one row per CDR3 protein. The top ten clones hold approximately 0.29% of a sample with approximately 110,000 distinct CDR3 sequences, 93% of them seen once. V was clipped by 6 bases and J by 7 bases; unmatched bases: 13. The CDR3 contains 16 residues.

The specimen was CD8+ T cells from PBMCs. This receptor was obtained from a human donor with multiple sclerosis. The rearrangement joins TRBV12-3 or TRBV12-4 to TRBJ1-5; 9 nucleotides agree with TRBD1. CDR3: CASSGPRGQGGQPQHF. Here the CDR3 DNA reads TGTGCCAGCAGCGGACCCCGGGGACAGGGTGGGCAGCCCCAGCATTTT.